The entry below gives a single T cell receptor (beta chain) sequence along with its context. Its antigen is as yet unknown. Researchers ran the PCR with 60 Vbeta and 13 Jbeta primers. TCRdb's table, derived via immunoSEQ multiplex PCR, lists solely in-frame clones and lacks some. The data contain 82,000 or so clones, around 70% of them seen just once; the ten biggest clones take up 6.2%. The V and J ends lost 0 bases and 3 bases respectively, with 6 bases between them. The CDR3 totals 12 residues. Per the germline V gene, CDR1 is GTSNPN and CDR2 is SVGIG (reference sequence). The data belong to a study of cytomegalovirus exposure and HLA in healthy donors. Study-wide findings and caveats: The CMV antigen specificity of a few CMV-associated chains was confirmed through in vitro analysis.

The sample taken for sequencing was PBMCs. V and J are TRBV30 and TRBJ2-7, with D tentatively TRBD1 (5 bases). This TCR came from a woman between 45 and 60 years old in good health and CMV-seropositive. The chain's CDR3 is CAWSVDSYEQYF. The CDR3 DNA reads TGTGCCTGGAGTGTTGACAGCTACGAGCAGTACTTC.